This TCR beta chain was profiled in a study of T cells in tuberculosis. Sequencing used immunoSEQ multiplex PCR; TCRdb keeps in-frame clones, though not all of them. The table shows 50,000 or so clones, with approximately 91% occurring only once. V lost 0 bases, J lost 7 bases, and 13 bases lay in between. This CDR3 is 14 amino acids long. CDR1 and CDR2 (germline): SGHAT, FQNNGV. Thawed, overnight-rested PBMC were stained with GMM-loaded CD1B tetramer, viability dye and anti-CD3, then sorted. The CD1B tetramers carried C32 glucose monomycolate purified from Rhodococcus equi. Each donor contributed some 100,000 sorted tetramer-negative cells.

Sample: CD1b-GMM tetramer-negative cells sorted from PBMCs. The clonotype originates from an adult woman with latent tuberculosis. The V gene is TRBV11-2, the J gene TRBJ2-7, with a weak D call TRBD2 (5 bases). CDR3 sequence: CASSLEGPTGEQYF. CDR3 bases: TGTGCCAGCAGCTTAGAAGGGCCCACGGGGGAGCAGTACTTC.